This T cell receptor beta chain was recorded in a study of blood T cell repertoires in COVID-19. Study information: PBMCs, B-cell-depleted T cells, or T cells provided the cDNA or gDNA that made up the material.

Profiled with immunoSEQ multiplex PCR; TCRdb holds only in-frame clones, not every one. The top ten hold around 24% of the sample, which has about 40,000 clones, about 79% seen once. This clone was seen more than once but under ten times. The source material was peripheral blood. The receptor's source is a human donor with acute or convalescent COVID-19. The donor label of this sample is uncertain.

The CDR3 DNA is TGTGCCAGCAGCCAAGAAGACAGGGGGGCCAATCAGCCCCAGCATTTT. Amino acid sequence: CASSQEDRGANQPQHF. The genes are TRBV4-2 and TRBJ1-5, with 9 bases lining up with TRBD1. Looked up from germline, CDR1 is LGHNA and CDR2 is YNFKEQ. Trimming took 0 bases from V and 3 from J; bases not matched to a gene: 3. The CDR3 length is 16 residues.